This is a list of T cell receptor beta chains from one sample in a study of shared clonotypes between healthy human individuals. The data were produced by immunoSEQ multiplex PCR, yet TCRdb's version contains in-frame clones alone and is incomplete. The table lists under 300,000 clones, just over 65% of them singletons. Sample: memory CD4+ T cells sorted from blood. The receptors come from a man aged 25 to 45 in good health. Each CDR3 is given with its conserved first and last residue. D genes are given only for firm matches. Size values are once, few and many counts, or a class for expanded clones, and some rows have none.

TRBJ1-1 | . | TRBV9 | . | CASSVVGGETEAFF | TGTGCCAGCAGCGTAGTTGGTGGGGAGACTGAAGCTTTCTTT
TRBJ1-5 | . | TRBV19 | . | CASSPRYQPQHF | TGTGCCAGTAGTCCAAGATATCAGCCCCAGCATTTT
TRBJ1-1 | . | TRBV7-9 | . | CASRRGVNTEAFF | TGTGCCAGCAGAAGGGGGGTGAACACTGAAGCTTTCTTT
TRBJ2-1 | . | TRBV7-3 | . | CASSSPDGGHNEQFF | TGTGCCAGCAGCTCCCCGGACGGAGGACACAATGAGCAGTTCTTC
TRBJ2-3 | . | TRBV9 | . | CASSVGVDTQYF | TGTGCCAGCAGCGTAGGGGTAGATACGCAGTATTTT
TRBJ2-1 | TRBD1 | TRBV11-3 | . | CASSLGTGSYNEQFF | TGTGCCAGCAGCTTAGGGACAGGGTCTTACAATGAGCAGTTCTTC
TRBJ1-2 | . | TRBV7-9 | . | CASSLASGWDGYTF | TGTGCCAGCAGCTTAGCGTCGGGGTGGGATGGCTACACCTTC
TRBJ1-1 | . | TRBV6-6 | . | CASSRGVVEAFF | TGTGCCAGCAGCCGCGGGGTCGTCGAAGCTTTCTTT
TRBJ2-7 | TRBD2 | TRBV5-1 | . | CASSLASGTSSYEQYF | TGCGCCAGCAGCTTGGCTAGCGGAACTTCCTCCTACGAGCAGTACTTC
TRBJ2-7 | . | TRBV28 | few | CASGIPPYSTYEQYF | TGTGCCAGCGGAATACCCCCCTACAGCACCTACGAGCAGTACTTC
TRBJ2-4 | . | TRBV15 | . | CATSTRDGKNIQYF | TGTGCCACCAGCACCCGGGACGGAAAAAACATTCAGTACTTC
TRBJ1-2 | . | TRBV6-5 | . | CASSYAPPNYGYTF | TGTGCCAGCAGTTACGCGCCTCCTAACTATGGCTACACCTTC
TRBJ2-7 | TRBD1 | TRBV28 | . | CASSPSGTVSYEQYF | TGTGCCAGCAGTCCCTCCGGGACAGTGAGCTACGAGCAGTACTTC
TRBJ2-1 | TRBD2 | TRBV7-2 | many | CASRNLAGNNEQFF | TGTGCCAGCAGGAACCTAGCGGGGAACAATGAGCAGTTCTTC
TRBJ1-1 | . | TRBV7-2 | few | CASSLGRSGNTEAFF | TGTGCCAGCAGCTTAGGAAGGAGTGGGAACACTGAAGCTTTCTTT
TRBJ1-5 | TRBD1 | TRBV6-5 | many | CASRGGQANQPQHF | TGTGCCAGCAGAGGAGGACAGGCTAATCAGCCCCAGCATTTT
TRBJ2-7 | . | TRBV6-1 | . | CASSALSGGGPREQYF | TGTGCCAGCAGTGCTCTTAGCGGAGGAGGTCCTCGAGAGCAGTACTTC
TRBJ1-1 | . | TRBV19 | few | CASSTNGGTEAFF | TGTGCCAGTAGTACGAACGGGGGGACAGAAGCTTTCTTT
TRBJ2-1 | TRBD2 | TRBV5-1 | many | CASSPGLVGYNEQFF | TGCGCCAGCAGCCCGGGACTAGTGGGCTACAATGAGCAGTTCTTC
TRBJ1-5 | TRBD1 | TRBV28 | few | CASSFLRTGASNQPQHF | TGTGCCAGCAGTTTCTTAAGGACAGGGGCTAGCAATCAGCCCCAGCATTTT
TRBJ2-3 | TRBD1 | TRBV5-4 | few | CASSRYGQGPDTQYF | TGTGCCAGCAGCCGATACGGACAGGGCCCAGATACGCAGTATTTT
TRBJ2-7 | . | TRBV7-2 | few | CASTMGPETYEQYF | TGTGCCAGCACAATGGGGCCGGAGACCTACGAGCAGTACTTC
TRBJ1-3 | . | TRBV9 | . | CASSARQSGNTIYF | TGTGCCAGCAGCGCTAGACAGTCTGGAAACACCATATATTTT
TRBJ2-1 | TRBD1 | TRBV7-2 | . | CASSFSTGGNEQFF | TGTGCCAGCAGCTTTAGTACAGGGGGCAATGAGCAGTTCTTC
TRBJ1-4 | . | TRBV28 | . | CASSLFGGGPGNEKLFF | TGTGCCAGCAGTTTATTTGGGGGCGGGCCTGGGAATGAAAAACTGTTTTTT
TRBJ1-4 | . | TRBV6-1 | . | CATREVATNEKLFF | TGTGCCACACGGGAGGTTGCAACTAATGAAAAACTGTTTTTT
TRBJ1-1 | TRBD1 | TRBV5-1 | few | CASSLGDRPNTEAFF | TGCGCCAGCAGCTTGGGGGACAGGCCGAACACTGAAGCTTTCTTT
TRBJ2-1 | TRBD2 | TRBV5-4 | few | CASSALGKAGVYNEQFF | TGTGCCAGCAGCGCCCTCGGGAAAGCGGGGGTTTACAATGAGCAGTTCTTC
TRBJ2-3 | . | TRBV30 | . | CACEARGGDTQYF | TGTGCCTGCGAAGCGAGAGGGGGTGATACGCAGTATTTT
TRBJ2-2 | . | TRBV2 | few | CASSVTGTGELFF | TGTGCCAGCAGCGTGACAGGGACTGGGGAGCTGTTTTTT
TRBJ1-2 | TRBD1 | TRBV9 | many | CASSVRGDRGGGYTF | TGTGCCAGCAGCGTCAGGGGAGACAGGGGAGGCGGCTACACCTTC
TRBJ2-1 | TRBD2 | TRBV12-5 | . | CASGGGSQYNEQFF | TGTGCTAGTGGTGGCGGGAGTCAATACAATGAGCAGTTCTTC
TRBJ2-1 | . | TRBV7-9 | . | CASSYSSGFYNEQFF | TGTGCCAGCAGCTATAGTAGCGGTTTTTACAATGAGCAGTTCTTC
TRBJ1-4 | . | TRBV5-6 | . | CASSLIRQGGEKLFF | TGTGCCAGCAGCTTGATCCGCCAGGGAGGCGAAAAACTGTTTTTT
TRBJ2-3 | . | TRBV19 | . | CASSVRGHGGTQYF | TGTGCCAGTAGTGTCCGGGGCCACGGGGGTACGCAGTATTTT
TRBJ2-1 | . | TRBV7-2 | . | CASNEFYNEQFF | TGTGCCAGCAATGAGTTTTACAATGAGCAGTTCTTC
TRBJ2-5 | TRBD2 | TRBV5-1 | once | CASSNNGLAGGETQYF | TGCGCCAGCAGCAACAACGGACTAGCGGGAGGGGAGACCCAGTACTTC
TRBJ1-4 | TRBD1 | TRBV7-8 | . | CASSRGQGLANEKLFF | TGTGCCAGCAGCCGAGGACAGGGTTTGGCTAATGAAAAACTGTTTTTT
TRBJ1-3 | . | TRBV7-9 | . | CASSPPLGLRTSSGNTIYF | TGTGCCAGCAGCCCCCCTCTAGGTTTGAGAACCTCCTCTGGAAACACCATATATTTT
TRBJ1-2 | . | TRBV27 | . | CASSLWGNYGYTF | TGTGCCAGCAGTTTGTGGGGCAACTATGGCTACACCTTC
TRBJ2-7 | TRBD1 | TRBV7-9 | few | CASSLSATGTYEQYF | TGTGCCAGCAGCTTAAGCGCGACAGGGACCTACGAGCAGTACTTC
TRBJ2-7 | TRBD1 | TRBV11-2 | once | CASSLIRGRGSYEQYF | TGTGCCAGCAGCCTCATTCGGGGCAGGGGGTCCTACGAGCAGTACTTC
TRBJ1-5 | . | TRBV5-1 | . | CASSPGPSPRVSQPQHF | TGCGCCAGCTCCCCGGGGCCATCCCCCCGGGTATCTCAGCCCCAGCATTTT
TRBJ2-7 | . | TRBV2 | few | CASSPQGITYEQYF | TGTGCCAGCAGTCCACAGGGTATCACCTACGAGCAGTACTTC
TRBJ2-3 | . | TRBV19 | . | CASSIDGLRVSTDTQYF | TGTGCCAGTAGTATAGACGGATTACGGGTCTCCACAGATACGCAGTATTTT
TRBJ2-7 | . | TRBV9 | . | CASSVGPTYEQYF | TGTGCCAGCAGCGTAGGACCGACCTACGAGCAGTACTTC
TRBJ2-6 | TRBD1 | TRBV5-5 | . | CASSLATGAGANVLTF | TGTGCCAGCAGCTTGGCGACAGGGGCCGGGGCCAACGTCCTGACTTTC
TRBJ2-3 | TRBD1 | TRBV2 | once | CASSGQGGTDTQYF | TGTGCCAGCAGTGGACAGGGGGGCACAGATACGCAGTATTTT
TRBJ2-2 | . | TRBV7-3 | . | CASSLGSPNTGELFF | TGTGCCAGCAGCTTGGGCAGTCCGAACACCGGGGAGCTGTTTTTT
TRBJ1-2 | . | TRBV23-1 | . | CASSREVRYGYTF | TGCGCCAGCAGCCGTGAGGTGAGGTATGGCTACACCTTC
TRBJ2-5 | TRBD2 | TRBV5-1 | . | CASSQTGTSGKETQYF | TGCGCCAGCAGCCAAACCGGGACTAGCGGTAAAGAGACCCAGTACTTC